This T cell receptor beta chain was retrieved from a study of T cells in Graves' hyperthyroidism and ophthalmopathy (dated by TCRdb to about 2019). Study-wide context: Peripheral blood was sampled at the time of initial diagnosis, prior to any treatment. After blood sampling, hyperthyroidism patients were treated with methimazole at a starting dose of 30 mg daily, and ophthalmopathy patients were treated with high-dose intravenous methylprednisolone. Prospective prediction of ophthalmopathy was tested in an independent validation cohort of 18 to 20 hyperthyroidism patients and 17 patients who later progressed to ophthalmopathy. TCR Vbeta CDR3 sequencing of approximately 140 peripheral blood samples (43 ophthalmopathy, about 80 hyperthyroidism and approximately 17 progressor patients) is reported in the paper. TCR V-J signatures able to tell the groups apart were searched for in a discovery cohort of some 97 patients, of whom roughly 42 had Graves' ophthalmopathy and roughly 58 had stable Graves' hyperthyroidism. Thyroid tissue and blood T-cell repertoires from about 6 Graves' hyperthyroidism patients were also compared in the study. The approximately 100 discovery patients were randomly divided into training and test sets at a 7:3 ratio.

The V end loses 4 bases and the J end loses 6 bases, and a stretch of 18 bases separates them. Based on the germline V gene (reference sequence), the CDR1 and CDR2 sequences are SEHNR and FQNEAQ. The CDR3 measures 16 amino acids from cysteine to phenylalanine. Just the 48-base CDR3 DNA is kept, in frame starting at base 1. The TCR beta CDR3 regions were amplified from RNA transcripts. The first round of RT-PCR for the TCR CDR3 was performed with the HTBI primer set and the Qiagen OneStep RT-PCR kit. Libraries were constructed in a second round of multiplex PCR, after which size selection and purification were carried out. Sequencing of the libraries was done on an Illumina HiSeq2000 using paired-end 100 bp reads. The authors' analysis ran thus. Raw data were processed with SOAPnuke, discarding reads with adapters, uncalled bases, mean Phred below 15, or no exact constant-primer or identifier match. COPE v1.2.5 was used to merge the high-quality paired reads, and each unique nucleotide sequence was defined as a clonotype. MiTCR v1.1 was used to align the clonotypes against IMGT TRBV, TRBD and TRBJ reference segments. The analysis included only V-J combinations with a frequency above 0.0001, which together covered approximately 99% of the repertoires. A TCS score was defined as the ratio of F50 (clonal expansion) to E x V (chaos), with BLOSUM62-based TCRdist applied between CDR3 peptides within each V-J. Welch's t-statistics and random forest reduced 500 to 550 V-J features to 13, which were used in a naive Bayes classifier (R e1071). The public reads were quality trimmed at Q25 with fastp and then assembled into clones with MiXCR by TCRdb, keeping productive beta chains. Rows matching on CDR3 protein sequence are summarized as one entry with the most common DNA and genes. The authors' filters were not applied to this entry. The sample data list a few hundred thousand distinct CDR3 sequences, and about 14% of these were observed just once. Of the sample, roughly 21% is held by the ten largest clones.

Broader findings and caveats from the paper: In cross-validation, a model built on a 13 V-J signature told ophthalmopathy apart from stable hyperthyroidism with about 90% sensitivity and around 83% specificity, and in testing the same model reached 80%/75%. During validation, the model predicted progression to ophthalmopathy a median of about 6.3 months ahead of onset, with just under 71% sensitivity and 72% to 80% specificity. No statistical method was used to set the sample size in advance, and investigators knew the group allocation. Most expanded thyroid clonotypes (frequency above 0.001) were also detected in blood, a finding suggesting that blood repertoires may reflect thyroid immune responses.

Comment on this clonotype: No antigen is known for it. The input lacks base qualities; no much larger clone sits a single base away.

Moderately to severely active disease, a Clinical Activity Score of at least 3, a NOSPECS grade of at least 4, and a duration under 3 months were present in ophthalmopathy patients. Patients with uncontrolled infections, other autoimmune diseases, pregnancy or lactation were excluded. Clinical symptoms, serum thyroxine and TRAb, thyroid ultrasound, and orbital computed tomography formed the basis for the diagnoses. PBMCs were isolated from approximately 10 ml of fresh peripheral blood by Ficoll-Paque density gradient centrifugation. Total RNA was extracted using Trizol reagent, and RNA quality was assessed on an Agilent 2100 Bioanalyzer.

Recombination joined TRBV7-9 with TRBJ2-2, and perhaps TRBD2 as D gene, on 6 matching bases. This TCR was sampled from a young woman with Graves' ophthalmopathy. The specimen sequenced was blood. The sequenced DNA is TGTGCCAGCAGCTCACCGGGACTCCAGAGGGCCGGGGAGCTGTTTTTT. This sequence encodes CASSSPGLQRAGELFF.